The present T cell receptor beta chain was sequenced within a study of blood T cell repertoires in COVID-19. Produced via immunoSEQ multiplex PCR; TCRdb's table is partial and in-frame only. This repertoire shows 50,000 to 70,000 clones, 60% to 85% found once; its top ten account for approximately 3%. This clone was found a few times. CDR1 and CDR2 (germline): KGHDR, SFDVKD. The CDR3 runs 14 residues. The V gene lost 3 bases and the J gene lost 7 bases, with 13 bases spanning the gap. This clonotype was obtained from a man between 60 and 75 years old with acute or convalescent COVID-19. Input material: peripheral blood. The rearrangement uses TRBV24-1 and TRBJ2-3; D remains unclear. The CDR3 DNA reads TGTGCCACCAGTGATCCGCCCCCGGTCCATACGCAGTATTTT. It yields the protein CATSDPPPVHTQYF.